The T cell receptor (beta chain) described here comes from a study of blood T cell repertoires in COVID-19. Study as a whole: T cells, B-cell-depleted T cells, or PBMCs provided the cDNA or gDNA that served as material.

Method: immunoSEQ multiplex PCR; TCRdb's copy keeps in-frame clones and lacks some. This table holds under 300,000 clones, about 85% found once. The CDR3 runs to 18 residues. This clone has just a few counts. Specimen: peripheral blood. The chain couples TRBV21-1 to TRBJ1-5. TRBV21-1 is shown as a pseudogene. This sequence originates from a man aged 25-45 years who had recovered from COVID-19. The CDR3 DNA follows: TGTGCCAGCAGCATCTCTGCGGTGAAGATGTGTGGCAATCAGCCCCAGCATTTT. Its protein is CASSISAVKMCGNQPQHF.